This T cell receptor beta chain came from a study of beta chain features in type 1 diabetes. The V gene lost 0 bases and the J gene lost 2 bases, with 6 bases spanning the gap. The CDR3 extends over 14 amino acids. Germline assignment: CDR1 SGHRS and CDR2 YFSETQ. TCRB transcripts that were expressed got sequenced, as all of the isolated RNA had been reverse transcribed. The repertoire was sequenced with immunoSEQ multiplex PCR; TCRdb's copy has only in-frame clones and lacks some. The table lists 30,000 to 45,000 clones, 64% of them singletons. Notes on the study in general: Type 1 diabetes patients had fewer VDJ junction insertions and more deletions.

On this clone itself: As yet, its antigen is unknown.

This receptor was identified in a woman aged 30 to 39 in good health. The chain carries TRBV5-1 and TRBJ2-1; D may be TRBD2 (6 bases). The sequenced sample was Tregs from blood. CDR3: CASSLGLAYNEQFF. DNA for the CDR3: TGCGCCAGCAGCTTGGGACTAGCCTACAATGAGCAGTTCTTC. Filled out from reference TRBV5-1 and TRBJ2-1, the complete variable domain reads KAGVTQTPRYLIKTRGQQVTLSCSPISGHRSVSWYQQTPGQGLQFLFEYFSETQRNKGNFPGRFSGRQFSNSRSEMNVSTLELGDSALYLCASSLGLAYNEQFFGPGTRLTVL.